The present entry profiles one T cell receptor (beta chain) with its context. Its matching antigen is unknown. TCRdb's copy holds only in-frame clones and misses some; the assay was immunoSEQ multiplex PCR. Of 150,000 to 200,000 clones listed, 75% to 90% are singletons. The CDR3 runs 11 residues. Germline V gene data show CDR1 as LNHDA and CDR2 as SQIVND (reference sequence). Trimming took off 10 bases at V and 7 bases at J, with 10 bases between the two ends. This entry comes from a study of cytomegalovirus exposure and HLA in healthy donors. General study results and limits: Rare TCR sequences dominated, though some public TCRs recurred in many donors.

The sequenced material came from PBMCs. V and J are TRBV19 and TRBJ2-2; D might be TRBD1 (6 bases). This TCR derives from a woman aged 18-29 years in good health and CMV-seronegative. This chain's CDR3 is CATQGIGELFF. The CDR3 DNA sequence: TGTGCCACCCAGGGGATCGGGGAGCTGTTTTTT.